This T cell receptor (beta chain) was sequenced during a study of cytomegalovirus exposure and HLA in healthy donors. Study outcomes and limitations: The study reported that TCR beta sequences accurately predicted HLA-A and HLA-B alleles in most subjects. The listing of 150 to 200 TCR beta chains classed them as cytomegalovirus-associated.

A multiplex PCR was run with 60 Vbeta primers and 13 Jbeta primers. Assay used: immunoSEQ multiplex PCR; TCRdb lists only in-frame clones, some missing. The data contain 55,000 to 80,000 clones, 68% of them seen just once; the ten biggest clones take up approximately 2.2%. Note on this clone: The antigen is unknown.

Trimming removed 3 bases at V and 9 bases at J, with 18 bases between. Looked up from germline, CDR1 is LNHDA and CDR2 is SQIVND (reference sequence). The CDR3 is made up of 15 amino acids. V usage is TRBV19 and J usage is TRBJ2-1; D is possibly TRBD2 (6 bases). The sample comprised PBMCs. This TCR was sampled from a woman younger than 45 in good health and CMV-seronegative. CDR3 DNA: TGTGCCAGTAGTATCGGAGGGCTCATAGGTACTGAGCAGTTCTTC. It yields the protein CASSIGGLIGTEQFF.